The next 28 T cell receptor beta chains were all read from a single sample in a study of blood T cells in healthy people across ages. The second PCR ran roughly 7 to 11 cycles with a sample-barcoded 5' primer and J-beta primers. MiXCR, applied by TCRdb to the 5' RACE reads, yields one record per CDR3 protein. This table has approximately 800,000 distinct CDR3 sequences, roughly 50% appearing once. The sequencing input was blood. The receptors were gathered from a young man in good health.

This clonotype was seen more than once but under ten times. CDR3 sequence (DNA): TGCAGTGCACCCTCGAAAGGGGAGCAGTACTTC. Amino acid sequence: CSAPSKGEQYF. V gene TRBV20-1 combines with J gene TRBJ2-4; D possibly matches TRBD1 or TRBD2 (5 bases each). Per the germline V gene, CDR1 is DFQATT and CDR2 is SNEGSKA (reference sequence). The ends were cut back, 6 bases at V and 13 bases at J, with 16 bases in the middle. This CDR3 contains 11 residues.

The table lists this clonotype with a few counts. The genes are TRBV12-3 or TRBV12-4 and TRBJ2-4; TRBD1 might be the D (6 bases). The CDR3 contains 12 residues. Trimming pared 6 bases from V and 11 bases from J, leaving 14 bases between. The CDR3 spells CASSLGARFQYF. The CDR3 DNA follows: TGTGCCAGCAGCCTGGGGGCCCGGTTTCAGTACTTC.

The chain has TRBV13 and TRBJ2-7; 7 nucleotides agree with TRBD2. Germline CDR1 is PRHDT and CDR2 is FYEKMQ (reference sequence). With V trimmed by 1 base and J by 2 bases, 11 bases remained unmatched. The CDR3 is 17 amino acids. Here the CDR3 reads CASSLDGVGGVAYEQYF. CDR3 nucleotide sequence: TGTGCCAGCAGCTTAGACGGCGTGGGGGGGGTGGCCTACGAGCAGTACTTC.

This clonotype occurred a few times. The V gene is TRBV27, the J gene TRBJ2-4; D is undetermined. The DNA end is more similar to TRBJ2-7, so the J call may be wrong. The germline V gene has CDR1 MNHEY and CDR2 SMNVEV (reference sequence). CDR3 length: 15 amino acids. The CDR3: CASSLSGWIDYEQYF. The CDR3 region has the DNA TGTGCCAGCAGTTTGTCCGGGTGGATTGACTACGAGCAGTACTTC.

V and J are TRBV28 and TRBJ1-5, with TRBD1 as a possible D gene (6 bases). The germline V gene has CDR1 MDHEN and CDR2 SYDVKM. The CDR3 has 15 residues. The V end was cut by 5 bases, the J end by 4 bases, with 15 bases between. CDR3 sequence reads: CASSLQGGLNQPQHF. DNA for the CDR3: TGTGCCAGCAGTCTACAGGGAGGGCTTAATCAGCCCCAGCATTTT.

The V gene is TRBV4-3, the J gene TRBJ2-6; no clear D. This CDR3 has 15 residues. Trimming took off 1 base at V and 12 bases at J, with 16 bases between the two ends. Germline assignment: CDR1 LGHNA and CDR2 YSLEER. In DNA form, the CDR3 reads TGCGCCAGCAGCCAAGTTTTAACCGCTCCCACCGTCCTGACTTTC. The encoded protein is CASSQVLTAPTVLTF.

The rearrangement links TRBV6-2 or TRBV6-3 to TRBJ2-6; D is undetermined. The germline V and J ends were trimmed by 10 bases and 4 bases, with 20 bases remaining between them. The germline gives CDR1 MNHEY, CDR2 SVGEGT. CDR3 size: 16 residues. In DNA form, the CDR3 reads TGTGCCACCGTGGATTTGGGTTTGTCCGGGGCCAACGTCCTGACTTTC. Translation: CATVDLGLSGANVLTF.

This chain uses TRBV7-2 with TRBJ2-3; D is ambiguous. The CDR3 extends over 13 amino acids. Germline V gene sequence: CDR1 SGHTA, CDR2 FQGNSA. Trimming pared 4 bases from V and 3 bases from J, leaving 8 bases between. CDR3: CASSSVTTDTQYF. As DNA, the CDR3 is TGTGCCAGCAGCTCTGTAACGACAGATACGCAGTATTTT.

This CDR3 reads CASSWGVGFADTQYF. CDR3 nucleotide sequence: TGTGCCAGCAGCTGGGGGGTCGGGTTCGCAGATACGCAGTATTTT. The V and J genes are TRBV5-6 and TRBJ2-3, with D possibly being TRBD2 (6 bases). Trimming removed 3 bases from V and 4 bases from J, with 15 bases in between. Germline V gene lookup returns CDR1 SGHDT and CDR2 YYEEEE. The CDR3 length is 15 residues. Full variable domain (outside the CDR3, taken from reference TRBV5-6 and TRBJ2-3): DAGVTQSPTHLIKTRGQQVTLRCSPKSGHDTVSWYQQALGQGPQFIFQYYEEEERQRGNFPDRFSGHQFPNYSSELNVNALLLGDSALYLCASSWGVGFADTQYFGPGTRLTVL.

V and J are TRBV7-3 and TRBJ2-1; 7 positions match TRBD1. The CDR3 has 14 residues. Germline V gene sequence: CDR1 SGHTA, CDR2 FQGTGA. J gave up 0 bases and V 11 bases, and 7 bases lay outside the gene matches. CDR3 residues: CAVPTGASYNEQFF. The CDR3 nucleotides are TGTGCCGTCCCAACAGGGGCCTCCTACAATGAGCAGTTCTTC.

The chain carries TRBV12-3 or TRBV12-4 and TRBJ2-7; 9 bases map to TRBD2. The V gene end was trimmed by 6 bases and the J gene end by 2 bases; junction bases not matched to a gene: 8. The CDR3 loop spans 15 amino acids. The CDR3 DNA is TGTGCCAGCAGGAGAGCGGGAGGTTACGCCTACGAGCAGTACTTC. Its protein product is CASRRAGGYAYEQYF.

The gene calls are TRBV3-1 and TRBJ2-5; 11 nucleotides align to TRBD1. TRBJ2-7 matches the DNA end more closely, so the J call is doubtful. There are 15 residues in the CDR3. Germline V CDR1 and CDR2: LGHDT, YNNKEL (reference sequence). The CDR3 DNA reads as TGTGCCAGCAGCCACCGGGACAGGGGGTCCGACGAGCAGTACTTC. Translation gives CASSHRDRGSDEQYF.

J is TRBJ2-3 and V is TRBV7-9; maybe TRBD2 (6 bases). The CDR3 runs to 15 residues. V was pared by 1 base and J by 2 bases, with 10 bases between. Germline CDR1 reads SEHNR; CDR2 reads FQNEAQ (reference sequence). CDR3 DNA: TGTGCCAGCAGCTTAGTTGGGACTGTCACAGATACGCAGTATTTT. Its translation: CASSLVGTVTDTQYF.

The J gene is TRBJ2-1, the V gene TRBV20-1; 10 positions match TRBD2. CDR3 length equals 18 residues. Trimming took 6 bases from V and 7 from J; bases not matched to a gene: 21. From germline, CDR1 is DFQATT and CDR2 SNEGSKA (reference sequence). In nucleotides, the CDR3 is TGCAGTGCCCCACACGCCTACCAAGAGCGGGGGGGGTCGAATGAGCAGTTCTTC. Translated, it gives CSAPHAYQERGGSNEQFF.

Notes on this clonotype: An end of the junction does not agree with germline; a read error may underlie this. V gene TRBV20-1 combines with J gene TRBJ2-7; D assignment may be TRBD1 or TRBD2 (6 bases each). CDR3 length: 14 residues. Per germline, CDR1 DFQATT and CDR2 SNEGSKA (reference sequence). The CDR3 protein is CGARRDTSSYEQYF. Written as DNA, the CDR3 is TGCGGTGCTAGGAGGGACACCAGCTCCTACGAGCAGTACTTC.

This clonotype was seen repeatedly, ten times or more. This CDR3 reads CSPRRADSNGYTF. In DNA form, the CDR3 reads TGCAGTCCGCGGAGGGCGGACAGTAATGGCTACACCTTC. The chain has TRBV20-1 and TRBJ1-2; a weak D match, TRBD1 (6 bases). CDR3 size: 13 residues. CDR1 DFQATT and CDR2 SNEGSKA come from the germline V gene (reference sequence). V was clipped by 8 bases and J by 6 bases, with 19 bases between them.

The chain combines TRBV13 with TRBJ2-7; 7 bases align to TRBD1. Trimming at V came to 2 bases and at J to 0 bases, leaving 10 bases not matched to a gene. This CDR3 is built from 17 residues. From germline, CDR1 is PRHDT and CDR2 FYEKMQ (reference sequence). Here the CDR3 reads CASSLRVRDSNSYEQYF. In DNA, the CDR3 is TGTGCCAGCAGCTTAAGGGTCCGGGACAGCAACTCCTACGAGCAGTACTTC.

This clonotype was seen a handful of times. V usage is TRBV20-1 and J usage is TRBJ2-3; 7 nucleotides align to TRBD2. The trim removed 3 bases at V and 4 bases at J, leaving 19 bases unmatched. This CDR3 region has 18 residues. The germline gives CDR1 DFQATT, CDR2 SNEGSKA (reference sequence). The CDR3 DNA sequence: TGCAGTGCTAGGCCCCCTTTATGGGAGGGGATAGGAGCAGATACGCAGTATTTT. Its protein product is CSARPPLWEGIGADTQYF.

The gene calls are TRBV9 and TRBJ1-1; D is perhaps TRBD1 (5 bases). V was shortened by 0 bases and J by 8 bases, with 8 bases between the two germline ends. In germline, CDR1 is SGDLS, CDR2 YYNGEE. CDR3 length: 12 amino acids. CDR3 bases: TGTGCCAGCAGCGTAGGCAGGGAGGAAGCTTTCTTT. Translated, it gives CASSVGREEAFF. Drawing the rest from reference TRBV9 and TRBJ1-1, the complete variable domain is DSGVTQTPKHLITATGQRVTLRCSPRSGDLSVYWYQQSLDQGLQFLIQYYNGEERAKGNILERFSAQQFPDLHSELNLSSLELGDSALYFCASSVGREEAFFGQGTRLTVV.

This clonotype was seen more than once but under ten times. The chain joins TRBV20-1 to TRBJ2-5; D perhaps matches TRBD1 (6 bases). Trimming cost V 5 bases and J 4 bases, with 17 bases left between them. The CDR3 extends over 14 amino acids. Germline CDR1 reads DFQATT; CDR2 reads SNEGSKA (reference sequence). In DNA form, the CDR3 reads TGCAGTGCTCCTTCACGGACAGTCCCAGAGACCCAGTACTTC. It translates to CSAPSRTVPETQYF.

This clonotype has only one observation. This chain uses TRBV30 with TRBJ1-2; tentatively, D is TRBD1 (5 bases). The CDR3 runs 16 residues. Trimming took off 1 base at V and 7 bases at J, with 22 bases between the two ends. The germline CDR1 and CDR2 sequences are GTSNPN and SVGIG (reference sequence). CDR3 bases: TGTGCCTGGAGTGCTTTCCCGGCCAGGGTCACTTCTGGCTACACCTTC. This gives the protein CAWSAFPARVTSGYTF.

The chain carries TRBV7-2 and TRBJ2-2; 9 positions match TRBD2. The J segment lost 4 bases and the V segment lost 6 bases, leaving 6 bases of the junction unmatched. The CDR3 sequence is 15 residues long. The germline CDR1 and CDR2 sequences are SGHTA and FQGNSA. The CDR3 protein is CASRLSGRVTGELFF. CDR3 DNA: TGTGCCAGCAGGCTTAGCGGGAGAGTCACCGGGGAGCTGTTTTTT.

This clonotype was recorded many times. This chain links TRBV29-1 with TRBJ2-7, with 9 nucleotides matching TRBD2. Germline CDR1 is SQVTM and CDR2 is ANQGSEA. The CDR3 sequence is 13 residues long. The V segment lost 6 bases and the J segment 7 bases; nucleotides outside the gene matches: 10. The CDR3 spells CSVGSGGPREQYF. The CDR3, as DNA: TGCAGCGTCGGTAGCGGGGGACCCAGGGAGCAGTACTTC.

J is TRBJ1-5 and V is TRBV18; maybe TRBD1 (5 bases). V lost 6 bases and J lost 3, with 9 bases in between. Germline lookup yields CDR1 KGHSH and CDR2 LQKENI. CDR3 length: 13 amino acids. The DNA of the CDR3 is TGTGCCAGCTCTGACAGCTACAATCAGCCCCAGCATTTT. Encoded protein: CASSDSYNQPQHF.

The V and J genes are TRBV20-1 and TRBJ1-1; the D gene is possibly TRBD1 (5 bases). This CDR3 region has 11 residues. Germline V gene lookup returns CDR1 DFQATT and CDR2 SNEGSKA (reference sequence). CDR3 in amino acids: CSAEGWNFAFF. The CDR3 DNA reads TGCAGCGCCGAGGGGTGGAACTTTGCTTTCTTT.

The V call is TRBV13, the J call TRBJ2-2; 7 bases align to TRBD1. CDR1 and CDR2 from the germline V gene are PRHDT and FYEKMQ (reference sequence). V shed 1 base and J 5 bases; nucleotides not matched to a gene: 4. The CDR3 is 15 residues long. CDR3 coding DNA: TGTGCCAGCAGCTTAGCATACAGGGGTACCGGGGAGCTGTTTTTT. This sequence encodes CASSLAYRGTGELFF.

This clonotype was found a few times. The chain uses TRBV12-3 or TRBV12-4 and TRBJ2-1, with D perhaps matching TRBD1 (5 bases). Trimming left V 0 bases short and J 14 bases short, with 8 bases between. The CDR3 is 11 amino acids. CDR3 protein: CASSLAGAKFF. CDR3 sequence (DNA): TGTGCCAGCAGTTTAGCAGGGGCGAAGTTCTTC.

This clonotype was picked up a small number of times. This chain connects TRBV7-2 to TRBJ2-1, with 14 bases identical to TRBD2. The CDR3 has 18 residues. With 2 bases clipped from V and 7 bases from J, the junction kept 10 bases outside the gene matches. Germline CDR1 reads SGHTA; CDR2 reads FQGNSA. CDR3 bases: TGTGCCAGCAGCTTAAGCTGGGGGACTAGCGGGAGAAGGAATGAGCAGTTCTTC. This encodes CASSLSWGTSGRRNEQFF.